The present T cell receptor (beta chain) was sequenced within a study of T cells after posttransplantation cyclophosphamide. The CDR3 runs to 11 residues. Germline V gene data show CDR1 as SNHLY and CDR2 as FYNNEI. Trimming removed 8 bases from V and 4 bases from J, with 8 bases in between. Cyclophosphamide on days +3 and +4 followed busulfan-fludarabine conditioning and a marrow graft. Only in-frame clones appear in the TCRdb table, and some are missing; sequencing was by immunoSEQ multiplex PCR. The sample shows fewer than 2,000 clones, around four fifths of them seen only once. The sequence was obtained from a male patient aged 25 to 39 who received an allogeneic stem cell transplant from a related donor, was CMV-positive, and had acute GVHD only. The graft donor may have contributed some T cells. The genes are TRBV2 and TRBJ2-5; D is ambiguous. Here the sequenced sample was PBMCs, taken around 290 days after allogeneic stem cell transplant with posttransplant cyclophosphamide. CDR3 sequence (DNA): TGTGCCAGCGGGCACTCAGAGACCCAGTACTTC. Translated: CASGHSETQYF.